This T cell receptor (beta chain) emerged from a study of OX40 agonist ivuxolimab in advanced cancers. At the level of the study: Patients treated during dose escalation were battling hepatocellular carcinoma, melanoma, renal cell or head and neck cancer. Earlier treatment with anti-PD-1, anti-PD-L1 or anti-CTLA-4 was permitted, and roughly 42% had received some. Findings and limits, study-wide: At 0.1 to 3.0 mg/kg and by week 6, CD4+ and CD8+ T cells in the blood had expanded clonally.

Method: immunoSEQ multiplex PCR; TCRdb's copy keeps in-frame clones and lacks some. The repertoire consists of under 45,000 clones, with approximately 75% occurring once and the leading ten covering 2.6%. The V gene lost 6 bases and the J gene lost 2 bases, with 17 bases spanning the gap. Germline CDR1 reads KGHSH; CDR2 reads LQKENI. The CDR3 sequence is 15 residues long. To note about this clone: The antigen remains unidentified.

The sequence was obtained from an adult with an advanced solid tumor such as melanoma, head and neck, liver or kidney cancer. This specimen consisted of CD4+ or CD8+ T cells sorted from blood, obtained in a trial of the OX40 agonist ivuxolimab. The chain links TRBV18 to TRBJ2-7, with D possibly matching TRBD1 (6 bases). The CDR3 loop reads CASSSAPGQAYEQYF. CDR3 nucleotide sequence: TGTGCCAGCTCGTCCGCGCCGGGACAAGCCTACGAGCAGTACTTC.